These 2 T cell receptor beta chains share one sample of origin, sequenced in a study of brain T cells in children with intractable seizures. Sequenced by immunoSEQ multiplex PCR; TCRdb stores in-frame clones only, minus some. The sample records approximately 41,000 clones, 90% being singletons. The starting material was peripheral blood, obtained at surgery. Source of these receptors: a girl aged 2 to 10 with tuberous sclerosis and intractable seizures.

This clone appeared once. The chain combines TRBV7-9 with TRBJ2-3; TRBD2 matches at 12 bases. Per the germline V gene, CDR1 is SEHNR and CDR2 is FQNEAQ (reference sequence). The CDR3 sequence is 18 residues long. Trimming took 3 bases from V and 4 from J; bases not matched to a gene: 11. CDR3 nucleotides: TGTGCCAGCAGCTTTTTGCTAGCGGGGGGGTTCTCATCAGATACGCAGTATTTT. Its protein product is CASSFLLAGGFSSDTQYF. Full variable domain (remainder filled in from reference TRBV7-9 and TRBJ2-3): DTGVSQNPRHKITKRGQNVTFRCDPISEHNRLYWYRQTLGQGPEFLTYFQNEAQLEKSRLLSDRFSAERPKGSFSTLEIQRTEQGDSAMYLCASSFLLAGGFSSDTQYFGPGTRLTVL.

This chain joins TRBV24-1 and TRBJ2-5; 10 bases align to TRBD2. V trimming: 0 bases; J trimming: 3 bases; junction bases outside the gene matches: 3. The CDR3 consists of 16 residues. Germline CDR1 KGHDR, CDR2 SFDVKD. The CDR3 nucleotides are TGTGCCACCAGTGATTTGAAGCGGGGGGGAGAAGAGACCCAGTACTTC. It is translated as CATSDLKRGGEETQYF.